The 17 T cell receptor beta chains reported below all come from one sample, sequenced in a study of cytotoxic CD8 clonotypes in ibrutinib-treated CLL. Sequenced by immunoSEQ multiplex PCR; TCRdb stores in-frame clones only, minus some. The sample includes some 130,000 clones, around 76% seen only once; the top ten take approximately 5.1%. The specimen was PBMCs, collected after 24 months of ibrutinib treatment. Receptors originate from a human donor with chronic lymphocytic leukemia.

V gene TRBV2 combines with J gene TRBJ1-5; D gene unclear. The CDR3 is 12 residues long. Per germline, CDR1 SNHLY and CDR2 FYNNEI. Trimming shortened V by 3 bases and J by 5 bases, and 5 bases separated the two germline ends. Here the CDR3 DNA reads TGTGCCAGCAGTGACGGATATCAGCCCCAGCATTTT. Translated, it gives CASSDGYQPQHF.

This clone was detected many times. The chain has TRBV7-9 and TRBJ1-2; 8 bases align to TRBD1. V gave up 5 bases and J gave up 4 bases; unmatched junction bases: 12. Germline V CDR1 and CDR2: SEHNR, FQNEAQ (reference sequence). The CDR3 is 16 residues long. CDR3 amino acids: CASSTGTGLFSYGYTF. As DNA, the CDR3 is TGTGCCAGCAGCACCGGGACAGGCCTTTTTTCCTATGGCTACACCTTC. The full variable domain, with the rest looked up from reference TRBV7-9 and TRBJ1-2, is DTGVSQNPRHKITKRGQNVTFRCDPISEHNRLYWYRQTLGQGPEFLTYFQNEAQLEKSRLLSDRFSAERPKGSFSTLEIQRTEQGDSAMYLCASSTGTGLFSYGYTFGSGTRLTVV.

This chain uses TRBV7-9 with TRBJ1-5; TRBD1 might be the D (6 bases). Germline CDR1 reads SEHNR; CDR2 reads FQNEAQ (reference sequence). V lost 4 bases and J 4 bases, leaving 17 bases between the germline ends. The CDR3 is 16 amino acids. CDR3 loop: CASSSVAQGPNQPQHF. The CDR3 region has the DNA TGTGCCAGCAGCTCCGTGGCGCAGGGGCCGAATCAGCCCCAGCATTTT.

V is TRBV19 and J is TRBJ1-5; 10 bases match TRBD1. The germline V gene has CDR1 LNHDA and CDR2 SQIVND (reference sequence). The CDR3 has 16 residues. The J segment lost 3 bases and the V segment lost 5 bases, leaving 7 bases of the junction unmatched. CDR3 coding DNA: TGTGCCAGTAGTCCCTGGACAGGGGGGATCAATCAGCCCCAGCATTTT. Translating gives CASSPWTGGINQPQHF.

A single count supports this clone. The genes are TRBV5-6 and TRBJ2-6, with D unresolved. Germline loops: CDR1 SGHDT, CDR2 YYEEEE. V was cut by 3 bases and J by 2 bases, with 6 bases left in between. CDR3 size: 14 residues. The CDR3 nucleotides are TGTGCCAGCAGCTGGCAAACTGGGGCCAACGTCCTGACTTTC. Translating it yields CASSWQTGANVLTF.

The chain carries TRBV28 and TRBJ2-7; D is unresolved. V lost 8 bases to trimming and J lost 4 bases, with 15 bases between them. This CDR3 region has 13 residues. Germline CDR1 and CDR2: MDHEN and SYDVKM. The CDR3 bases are TGTGCCAGCTGCCCCCCCGTATCTTACGAGCAGTACTTC. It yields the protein CASCPPVSYEQYF.

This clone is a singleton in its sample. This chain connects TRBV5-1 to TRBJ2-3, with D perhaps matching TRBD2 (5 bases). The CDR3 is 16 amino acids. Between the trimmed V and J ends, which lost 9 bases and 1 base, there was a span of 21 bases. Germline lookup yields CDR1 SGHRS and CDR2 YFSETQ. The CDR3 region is CATTPGWVGGTDTQYF. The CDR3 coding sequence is TGCGCCACCACCCCGGGGTGGGTGGGTGGCACAGATACGCAGTATTTT.

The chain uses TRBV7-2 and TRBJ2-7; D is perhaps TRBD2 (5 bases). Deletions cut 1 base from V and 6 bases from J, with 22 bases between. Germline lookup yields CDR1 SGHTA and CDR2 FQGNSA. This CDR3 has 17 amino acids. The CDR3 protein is CASSLVVGVAQSGEQYF. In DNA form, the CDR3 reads TGTGCCAGCAGCTTAGTTGTCGGGGTGGCCCAGTCGGGCGAGCAGTACTTC.

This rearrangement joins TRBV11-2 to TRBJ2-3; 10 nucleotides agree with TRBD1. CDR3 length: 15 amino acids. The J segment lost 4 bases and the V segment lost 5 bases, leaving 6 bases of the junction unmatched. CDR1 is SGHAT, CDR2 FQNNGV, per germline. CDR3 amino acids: CASSARDRGSDTQYF. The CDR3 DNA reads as TGTGCCAGCAGCGCCCGGGACAGGGGTTCAGATACGCAGTATTTT.

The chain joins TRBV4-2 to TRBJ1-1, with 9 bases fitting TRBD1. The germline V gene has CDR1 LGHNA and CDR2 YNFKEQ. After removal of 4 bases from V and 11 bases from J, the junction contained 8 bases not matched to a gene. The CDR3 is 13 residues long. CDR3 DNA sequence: TGTGCCAGCAGCCCTCAACAGGGGGCGGGGGCTTTCTTT. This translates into CASSPQQGAGAFF.

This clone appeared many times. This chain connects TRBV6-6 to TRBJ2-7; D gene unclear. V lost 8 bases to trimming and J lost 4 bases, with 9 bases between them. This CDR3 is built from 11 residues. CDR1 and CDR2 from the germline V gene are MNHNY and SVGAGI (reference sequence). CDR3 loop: CASRAMYEQYF. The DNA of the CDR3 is TGTGCCAGCCGGGCCATGTACGAGCAGTACTTC.

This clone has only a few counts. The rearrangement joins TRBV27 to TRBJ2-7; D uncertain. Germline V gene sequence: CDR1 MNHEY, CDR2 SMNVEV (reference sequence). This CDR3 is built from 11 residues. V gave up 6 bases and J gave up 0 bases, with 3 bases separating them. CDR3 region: CASSTSYEQYF. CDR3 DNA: TGTGCCAGCAGCACCTCCTACGAGCAGTACTTC.

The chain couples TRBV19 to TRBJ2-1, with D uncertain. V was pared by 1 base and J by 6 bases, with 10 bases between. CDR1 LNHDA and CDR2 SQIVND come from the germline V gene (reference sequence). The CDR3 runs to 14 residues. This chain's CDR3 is CASSIVWQPNEQFF. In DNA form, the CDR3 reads TGTGCCAGTAGTATAGTGTGGCAGCCCAATGAGCAGTTCTTC.

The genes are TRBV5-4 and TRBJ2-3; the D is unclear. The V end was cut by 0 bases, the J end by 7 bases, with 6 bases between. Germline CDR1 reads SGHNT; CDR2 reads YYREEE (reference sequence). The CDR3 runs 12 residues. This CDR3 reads CASSLAANTQYF. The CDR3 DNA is TGTGCCAGCAGCTTGGCGGCGAATACGCAGTATTTT.

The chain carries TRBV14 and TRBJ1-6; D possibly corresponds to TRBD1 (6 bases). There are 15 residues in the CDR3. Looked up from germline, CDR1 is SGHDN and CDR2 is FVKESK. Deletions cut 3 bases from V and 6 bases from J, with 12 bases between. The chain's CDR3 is CASSQLGGGNSPLHF. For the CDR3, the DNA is TGTGCCAGCAGCCAGCTAGGGGGGGGTAATTCACCCCTCCACTTT.

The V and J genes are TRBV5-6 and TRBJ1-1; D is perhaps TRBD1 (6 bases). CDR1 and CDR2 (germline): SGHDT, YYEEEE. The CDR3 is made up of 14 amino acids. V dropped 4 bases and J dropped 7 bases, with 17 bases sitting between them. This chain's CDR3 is CASSLGARGGEAFF. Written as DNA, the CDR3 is TGTGCCAGCAGCCTGGGGGCAAGGGGAGGTGAAGCTTTCTTT.

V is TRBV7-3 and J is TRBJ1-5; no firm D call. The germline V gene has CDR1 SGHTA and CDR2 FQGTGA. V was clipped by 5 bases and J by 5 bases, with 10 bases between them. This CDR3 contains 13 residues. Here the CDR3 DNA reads TGTGCCAGCAGCACCGGGTGGGATCAGCCCCAGCATTTT. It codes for CASSTGWDQPQHF.